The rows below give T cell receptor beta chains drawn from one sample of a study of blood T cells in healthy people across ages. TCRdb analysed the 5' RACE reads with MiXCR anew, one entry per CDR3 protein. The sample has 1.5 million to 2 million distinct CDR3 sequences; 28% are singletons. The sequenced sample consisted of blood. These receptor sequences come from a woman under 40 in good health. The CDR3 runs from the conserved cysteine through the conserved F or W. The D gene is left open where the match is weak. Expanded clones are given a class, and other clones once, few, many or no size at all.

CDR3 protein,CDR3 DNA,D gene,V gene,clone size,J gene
CASSRGLIPGNEQYF,TGTGCCAGCAGCCGGGGACTTATTCCCGGCAATGAGCAGTACTTC,-,TRBV3-1,-,TRBJ2-5
CASSLEAPSSYNEQFF,TGCGCCAGCAGCTTGGAGGCACCTAGCTCCTACAATGAGCAGTTCTTC,-,TRBV5-1,-,TRBJ2-1
CASNQSPPNTEAFF,TGTGCCAGCAATCAAAGCCCTCCGAACACTGAAGCTTTCTTT,-,TRBV12-3/TRBV12-4,-,TRBJ1-1
CASKALEVPRQPQHF,TGTGCCAGCAAAGCTTTGGAGGTACCGCGTCAGCCCCAGCATTTT,-,TRBV6-6,few,TRBJ1-5
CASIMTSGVHNEQFF,TGTGCCAGCATTATGACTAGCGGGGTGCACAATGAGCAGTTCTTC,TRBD2,TRBV12-3/TRBV12-4,many,TRBJ2-1
CASSPGGTGGETQYF,TGTGCCAGCAGTCCAGGGGGGACAGGGGGGGAGACCCAGTACTTC,TRBD1,TRBV12-3/TRBV12-4,-,TRBJ2-5
CASSYAGLSYEQYF,TGTGCCAGCAGTTACGCAGGACTCTCCTACGAGCAGTACTTC,-,TRBV6-2/TRBV6-3,-,TRBJ2-7
CASSPEGRFRGLNTEAFF,TGTGCCAGCAGCCCCGAAGGACGGTTTCGGGGACTAAACACTGAAGCTTTCTTT,-,TRBV7-2,-,TRBJ1-1
CASSKLRDRDYEQYF,TGTGCCAGCAGCAAATTGCGGGACAGGGACTACGAGCAGTACTTC,TRBD1,TRBV27,-,TRBJ2-7
CASSQFALGENYGYTF,TGTGCCAGCAGCCAATTTGCTTTGGGGGAGAACTATGGCTACACCTTC,-,TRBV3-1,-,TRBJ1-2
CSVKTRQGYEQYF,TGCAGCGTTAAAACCCGACAGGGATACGAGCAGTACTTC,TRBD1,TRBV29-1,-,TRBJ2-7
CASSLTTGTYEQYF,TGTGCCAGCAGTTTAACTACAGGAACCTACGAGCAGTACTTC,-,TRBV12-3/TRBV12-4,many,TRBJ2-7
CASSEAGHTDTQYF,TGTGCCAGCAGTGAAGCGGGACACACAGATACGCAGTATTTT,-,TRBV6-1,-,TRBJ2-3
CATSRDPIMGSYSNYGYTF,TGTGCCACCAGCAGGGACCCCATAATGGGTTCTTACTCAAACTATGGCTACACCTTC,-,TRBV15,-,TRBJ1-2
CASSAVNGYNEQFF,TGTGCCAGTTCAGCAGTAAACGGCTACAATGAGCAGTTCTTC,-,TRBV25-1,-,TRBJ2-1
CASSLVAAKSDTQYF,TGTGCCAGCAGCTTAGTCGCGGCCAAGTCCGATACGCAGTATTTT,-,TRBV11-2,-,TRBJ2-3
CASSPGQGSYGYTF,TGTGCCAGCAGTCCGGGACAGGGTAGCTATGGCTACACCTTC,TRBD1,TRBV2,-,TRBJ1-2
CASSEEGRVSYEQYF,TGTGCCAGCAGTGAAGAAGGTAGGGTCTCCTACGAGCAGTACTTC,-,TRBV6-1,-,TRBJ2-7
CASSVELAGVTDTQYF,TGTGCCAGCAGCGTGGAACTAGCGGGAGTCACAGATACGCAGTATTTT,TRBD2,TRBV9,few,TRBJ2-3
CSASRDRDPLISYKQYF,TGCAGTGCTAGTAGGGACAGGGACCCTCTGATTTCCTACAAGCAGTACTTC,TRBD1,TRBV20-1,-,TRBJ2-4
CASSSISGETQYF,TGTGCCAGCAGCTCCATATCGGGAGAGACCCAGTACTTC,-,TRBV7-3,-,TRBJ2-5
CASSFGTGVTEQYF,TGTGCCAGCAGTTTTGGGACAGGGGTGACCGAGCAGTACTTC,TRBD1,TRBV12-3/TRBV12-4,-,TRBJ2-7
CASSSGTSGRGPDTQYF,TGTGCCAGCTCATCAGGGACTAGCGGGAGAGGGCCAGATACGCAGTATTTT,TRBD2,TRBV18,-,TRBJ2-3
CASSLSRPPYEQYF,TGTGCCAGCAGTTTGAGCAGGCCCCCCTACGAGCAGTACTTC,-,TRBV28,-,TRBJ2-7
CAASRDKGRPEQYF,TGTGCCGCCAGCAGAGATAAGGGCAGACCCGAGCAGTACTTC,-,TRBV15,-,TRBJ2-7